These 23 T cell receptor beta chains came from one sample sequenced in a study of immune heterogeneity within non-small cell lung tumors. At 450 to 650 ng per sample, bulk tumor genomic DNA provided the template. Spaced far apart, several biopsies were taken from each primary tumor during surgery. The study cohort was described as untreated, and its members had newly diagnosed non-small cell lung cancer. They went on to have curative surgery. Multiplex PCR employing 32 V and 13 J primers generated amplicons of the TCR beta CDR3. TCRdb re-derived calls from the multiplex PCR reads in MiXCR, one entry per CDR3 protein. Here the sample spans about 21,000 distinct CDR3 sequences, around 28% being singletons. Sequenced input: lung tumor tissue. These receptors were obtained from a man aged 40-50 years with non-small cell lung cancer.

The rearrangement uses TRBV19 and TRBJ1-4; D ambiguous. The germline V gene encodes CDR1 LNHDA and CDR2 SQIVND (reference sequence). The CDR3 runs to 14 residues. Trimming pared 5 bases from V and 10 bases from J, leaving 17 bases between. As DNA, the CDR3 is TGTGCCAGTAGTCCCTCGACCTCAAAGGGAAAACTGTTTTTT. The encoded protein is CASSPSTSKGKLFF.

With respect to this clonotype: It may be a read error: a sequence one base away is much more abundant. V and J are TRBV29-1 and TRBJ2-1; 9 bases agree with TRBD1. V shed 5 bases and J 9 bases; nucleotides not matched to a gene: 8. The CDR3 is made up of 13 amino acids. In germline, CDR1 is SQVTM, CDR2 ANQGSEA. CDR3 protein: CSVKQGALSEQFF. CDR3 nucleotides: TGCAGCGTTAAACAGGGGGCCCTCAGTGAGCAGTTCTTC.

V gene TRBV14 combines with J gene TRBJ2-1; 8 positions match TRBD2. The germline CDR1 and CDR2 sequences are SGHDN and FVKESK. Trimming took 6 bases from V and 7 from J; bases not matched to a gene: 5. The CDR3 totals 13 residues. CDR3 DNA: TGTGCCAGCAGGGCTAGCGGGCTGAATGAGCAGTTCTTC. It specifies CASRASGLNEQFF.

This clonotype appeared a few times. The rearrangement uses TRBV18 and TRBJ2-1; D is uncertain. The germline V and J ends were trimmed by 5 bases and 8 bases, with 7 bases remaining between them. This CDR3 contains 11 residues. Germline CDR1 KGHSH, CDR2 LQKENI. CDR3 nucleotides: TGTGCCAGCTCAGGGTCGGATGAGCAGTTCTTC. Translated, it gives CASSGSDEQFF.

This clonotype occurred many times. The J gene is TRBJ2-7, the V gene TRBV18; D is possibly TRBD2 (5 bases). Trimming took 1 base from V and 2 from J, leaving 15 bases between them. Per germline, CDR1 KGHSH and CDR2 LQKENI. CDR3 length equals 16 residues. The CDR3 region has the DNA TGTGCCAGCTCACCACGGGGAAAGGGAGCGGCCTACGAGCAGTACTTC. Protein product: CASSPRGKGAAYEQYF.

V and J are TRBV5-5 and TRBJ1-2; a possible D gene is TRBD1 (5 bases). The CDR3 sequence is 13 residues long. Germline lookup yields CDR1 SGHKS and CDR2 YYEKEE (reference sequence). The germline V and J ends were trimmed by 2 bases and 6 bases, with 11 bases remaining between them. The CDR3 DNA reads TGTGCCAGCAGCTTAGCCGGGGGAGATGGCTACACCTTC. Residues: CASSLAGGDGYTF.

This clonotype was counted between two and nine times. This chain links TRBV9 with TRBJ2-5; 8 bases are a match to TRBD2. This CDR3 comprises 14 residues. After removal of 6 bases from V and 5 bases from J, the junction contained 9 bases not matched to a gene. Per the germline V gene, CDR1 is SGDLS and CDR2 is YYNGEE. The CDR3 DNA follows: TGTGCCAGCACCCCCGGGGGGGGGCGGGAGACCCAGTACTTC. This encodes CASTPGGGRETQYF. The complete variable domain, with remaining parts taken from reference TRBV9 and TRBJ2-5, reads DSGVTQTPKHLITATGQRVTLRCSPRSGDLSVYWYQQSLDQGLQFLIQYYNGEERAKGNILERFSAQQFPDLHSELNLSSLELGDSALYFCASTPGGGRETQYFGPGTRLLVL.

Of note for this clonotype: Its ends do not fully match the called genes, so a read error is possible. The chain is built from TRBV12-3 or TRBV12-4 and TRBJ1-4; 9 nucleotides agree with TRBD1. This CDR3 comprises 14 residues. The CDR3 bases are TGTGTCAGCACCTCAGACAGGGGGTGGGAAAAACTGTTTTTT. Amino acids: CVSTSDRGWEKLFF.

This clonotype has at least ten counts. This sequence joins TRBV20-1 and TRBJ1-2, with D possibly matching TRBD1 (5 bases). The germline V gene has CDR1 DFQATT and CDR2 SNEGSKA (reference sequence). The CDR3 covers 15 residues. V dropped 6 bases and J dropped 0 bases, with 17 bases sitting between them. CDR3 in DNA: TGCAGTGCACAGAGGGGATCACGGGCTAACTATGGCTACACCTTC. Translating gives CSAQRGSRANYGYTF.

This clonotype ranks as medium-sized. This chain connects TRBV6-1 to TRBJ2-1; D gene unclear. The CDR3 spans 15 residues. Germline values: CDR1 MNHNS, CDR2 SASEGT. The V end lost 1 base, the J end lost 1 base, and 8 bases lay between the germline ends. The CDR3 nucleotides are TGTGCCAGCAGTGAAGGGGTAATGTCCTACAATGAGCAGTTCTTC. Residues: CASSEGVMSYNEQFF.

Comment on this clonotype: This could be a read error, since a much larger clone is one nucleotide away. This sequence joins TRBV28 and TRBJ1-2; possible D gene TRBD1, 6 bases. CDR1 is MDHEN and CDR2 is SYDVKM in the germline V gene. The CDR3 length is 12 residues. The CDR3, as DNA: TGTGACACCCTGGGGGGCCCGATTGGCTACACCTTC. Translated, it gives CDTLGGPIGYTF.

Notes on this clonotype: A read error may be the cause here, since a much bigger clone is one base away. The V and J genes are TRBV7-2 and TRBJ2-7, with TRBD2 identical over 13 bases. With V trimmed by 5 bases and J by 4 bases, 8 bases remained unmatched. Germline V CDR1 and CDR2: SGHTA, FQGNSA. The CDR3 runs to 16 residues. CDR3 loop: CASSPPTSGRMYEQYF. The CDR3 DNA reads as TGTGCCAGCAGCCCGCCGACTAGCGGGAGGATGTACGAGCAGTACTTC.

The V gene is TRBV9, the J gene TRBJ1-1, with TRBD1 as a possible D gene (5 bases). The CDR3 loop spans 14 amino acids. Germline V gene data show CDR1 as SGDLS and CDR2 as YYNGEE. The V end lost 4 bases, the J end lost 0 bases, and 10 bases lay between the germline ends. The CDR3 nucleotides are TGTGCCAGCAGCCGGGACTCCTTGAACACTGAAGCTTTCTTT. Its protein product is CASSRDSLNTEAFF.

The CDR3 sequence: CASSKTPPSARKFF. The CDR3 region has the DNA TGTGCCAGCAGCAAAACTCCCCCCAGTGCGAGGAAGTTCTTC. V is TRBV7-2 and J is TRBJ2-1; D is undetermined. The CDR3 is made up of 14 amino acids. Per germline, CDR1 SGHTA and CDR2 FQGNSA. V lost 5 bases, J lost 14 bases, and 22 bases lay in between.

The sample holds one count of this clonotype. One base away lies a much larger clone, so this may be a sequencing read error. The rearrangement uses TRBV6-5 and TRBJ1-5; TRBD1 is a possible D gene (5 bases). Germline CDR1 and CDR2: MNHEY and SVGAGI. The CDR3 has 14 amino acids. The CDR3 DNA reads as TGTGCCAGCAGTTATCGGGGCAGCAATCACCCCCAGCATTTT. Protein product: CASSYRGSNHPQHF.

This clonotype was seen many times. The genes are TRBV19 and TRBJ2-2, with D hard to call. With 0 bases removed from V and 4 bases from J, the gap between germline ends came to 9 bases. The CDR3 covers 15 residues. Germline V gene lookup returns CDR1 LNHDA and CDR2 SQIVND (reference sequence). CDR3 sequence reads: CASSIEGSGTGELFF. The CDR3 DNA follows: TGTGCCAGTAGTATAGAGGGCTCGGGCACCGGGGAGCTGTTTTTT.

Regarding this clonotype: This sequence may be a read error, since a much larger clone differs from it by one base. The gene calls are TRBV5-1 and TRBJ2-7; D not resolved. CDR1 and CDR2 (germline): SGHRS, YFSETQ. The CDR3 has 15 amino acids. V was shortened by 4 bases and J by 2 bases, with 16 bases between the two germline ends. CDR3 sequence reads: CASSTLPGFTYEQYF. CDR3 bases: TGCGCCAGCAGCACCCTCCCTGGATTTACCTACGAGCAGTACTTC.

This clonotype has at least ten counts. The V and J genes are TRBV19 and TRBJ1-2; tentatively, D is TRBD1 (5 bases). Trimming removed 2 bases from V and 7 bases from J, with 20 bases in between. Germline V CDR1 and CDR2: LNHDA, SQIVND (reference sequence). The CDR3 totals 16 residues. CDR3 in amino acids: CASSITRQPGEGGYTF. In nucleotides, the CDR3 is TGTGCCAGTAGTATAACCCGACAGCCCGGAGAGGGTGGCTACACCTTC.

V is TRBV5-1 and J is TRBJ2-2, with TRBD1 identical over 9 bases. V dropped 3 bases and J dropped 0; count of bases not matched to a gene: 0. Germline lookup yields CDR1 SGHRS and CDR2 YFSETQ. The CDR3 sequence is 15 residues long. The CDR3 region is CASSWDRANTGELFF. CDR3 coding DNA: TGCGCCAGCAGCTGGGACAGGGCGAACACCGGGGAGCTGTTTTTT.

The chain recombines TRBV11-2 with TRBJ2-1; TRBD2 agrees at 8 bases. Trimming cost V 1 base and J 0 bases; bases outside gene matches: 8. Germline assignment: CDR1 SGHAT and CDR2 FQNNGV. The CDR3 covers 18 residues. The DNA for the CDR3 is TGTGCCAGCAGCTTAGTAACCGGGAGGGCCTTCTCCTACAATGAGCAGTTCTTC. Its translation is CASSLVTGRAFSYNEQFF.

In its sample, this clonotype is medium-sized. The V and J genes are TRBV24-1 and TRBJ2-1; 8 bases are shared with TRBD2. V lost 5 bases and J lost 8; bases outside the gene matches: 13. The CDR3 has 16 residues. Germline-derived CDR1 and CDR2 are KGHDR and SFDVKD. The DNA for the CDR3 is TGTGCCACCAGTGGAAGACTAGCGTCGTCTTTTTATGAGCAGTTCTTC. Its translation: CATSGRLASSFYEQFF.

V usage is TRBV7-3 and J usage is TRBJ2-1; TRBD2 matches 7 bases. V was clipped by 2 bases and J by 11 bases; unmatched bases: 3. Per the germline V gene, CDR1 is SGHTA and CDR2 is FQGTGA. This CDR3 is built from 12 residues. In nucleotides, the CDR3 is TGTGCCAGCAGCTTAGAGGGGACTAAGCAGTTCTTC. Its protein is CASSLEGTKQFF.

This clonotype appeared many times. V usage is TRBV6-1 and J usage is TRBJ2-2, with 15 nucleotides matching TRBD2. The CDR3 runs 16 residues. V was pared by 5 bases and J by 5 bases, with 3 bases of the junction left unmatched. Germline V gene sequence: CDR1 MNHNS, CDR2 SASEGT. This chain's CDR3 is CASSLGTSGRTGELFF. DNA for the CDR3: TGTGCCAGCAGTCTAGGGACTAGCGGGAGGACCGGGGAGCTGTTTTTT.